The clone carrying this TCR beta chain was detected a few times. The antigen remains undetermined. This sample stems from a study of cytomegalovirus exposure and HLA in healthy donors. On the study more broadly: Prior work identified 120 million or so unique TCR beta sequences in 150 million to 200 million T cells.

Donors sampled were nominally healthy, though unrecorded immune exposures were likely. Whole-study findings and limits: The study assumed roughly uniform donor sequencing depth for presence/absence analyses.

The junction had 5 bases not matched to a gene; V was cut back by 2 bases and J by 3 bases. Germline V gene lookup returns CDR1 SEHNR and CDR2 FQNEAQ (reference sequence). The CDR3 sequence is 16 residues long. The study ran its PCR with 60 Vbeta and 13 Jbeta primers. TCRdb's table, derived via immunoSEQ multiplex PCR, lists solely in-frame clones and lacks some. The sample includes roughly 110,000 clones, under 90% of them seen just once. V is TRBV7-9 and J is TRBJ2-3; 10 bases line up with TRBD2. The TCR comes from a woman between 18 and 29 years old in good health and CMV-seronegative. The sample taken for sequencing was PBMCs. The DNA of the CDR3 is TGTGCCAGCAGCTTAAGATTAGCGGGGGGAACAGATACGCAGTATTTT. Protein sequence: CASSLRLAGGTDTQYF.